This passage covers 27 T cell receptor beta chains from one sample sequenced in a study of early T cells in non-severe SARS-CoV-2 infection. MiXCR was run by TCRdb on the 5' RACE reads, yielding one entry per CDR3 protein. The sample shows tens of thousands of distinct CDR3 sequences, around 14% of them seen only once. Specimen: whole blood. The receptors were gathered from an adult who was a healthcare worker with PCR-confirmed SARS-CoV-2 infection or an uninfected control (not recorded which).

This clonotype ranks as medium-sized. This chain links TRBV11-2 with TRBJ2-5, with TRBD1 as a possible D gene (6 bases). V was pared by 1 base and J by 3 bases, with 21 bases between. The CDR3 totals 18 residues. From germline, CDR1 is SGHAT and CDR2 FQNNGV. The CDR3 nucleotides read TGTGCCAGCAGCTTAGGGCGACCCGGGACACATATCGAAGAGACCCAGTACTTC. It encodes CASSLGRPGTHIEETQYF.

This clonotype was picked up many times. The J gene is TRBJ2-7, the V gene TRBV5-1, with 12 bases lining up with TRBD1. There are 15 residues in the CDR3. Per the germline V gene, CDR1 is SGHRS and CDR2 is YFSETQ. Unmatched junction bases numbered 5, after V lost 3 bases and J lost 4 bases. Here the CDR3 reads CASSSPGQGAYEQYF. CDR3 nucleotides: TGCGCCAGCAGCTCTCCGGGACAGGGGGCTTACGAGCAGTACTTC.

This clonotype occurred many times. This rearrangement joins TRBV20-1 to TRBJ2-3; tentative D call: TRBD2 (7 bases). Germline CDR1 and CDR2: DFQATT and SNEGSKA (reference sequence). The germline V and J ends were trimmed by 4 bases and 4 bases, with 18 bases remaining between them. The length of the CDR3 is 15 residues. Written as DNA, the CDR3 is TGCAGTGCTACGCTGGGGGCGGGAGCGTCAGATACGCAGTATTTT. It specifies CSATLGAGASDTQYF.

This clonotype was seen more than once but under ten times. The chain employs TRBV9 and TRBJ2-2; a weak D match, TRBD1 (7 bases). CDR1 and CDR2 (germline): SGDLS, YYNGEE. This CDR3 has 16 residues. The V end was cut by 6 bases, the J end by 3 bases, with 18 bases between. The CDR3 is CASNPGGSGYTGELFF. The CDR3 coding sequence is TGTGCCAGCAACCCAGGGGGTAGCGGATACACCGGGGAGCTGTTTTTT.

In nucleotides, the CDR3 is TGTGCCAGCAGCCTGCGGACCACCACGGGGGAGCAGTACTTC. Translation: CASSLRTTTGEQYF. V gene TRBV14 combines with J gene TRBJ2-7; perhaps TRBD2 as D (5 bases). Germline V gene lookup returns CDR1 SGHDN and CDR2 FVKESK. V lost 4 bases to trimming and J lost 7 bases, with 17 bases between them. This CDR3 region has 14 residues. Using reference TRBV14 and TRBJ2-7 for the parts outside the CDR3, the full variable domain is EAGVTQFPSHSVIEKGQTVTLRCDPISGHDNLYWYRRVMGKEIKFLLHFVKESKQDESGMPNNRFLAERTGGTYSTLKVQPAELEDSGVYFCASSLRTTTGEQYFGPGTRLTVT.

This clonotype came up many times. The chain carries TRBV4-2 and TRBJ2-1; 9 nucleotides match TRBD2. J was trimmed by 8 bases and V by 1 base; bases with no gene match: 9. The germline V gene encodes CDR1 LGHNA and CDR2 YNFKEQ. CDR3 size: 16 residues. CDR3 sequence reads: CASSQGGSGSGDEQFF. The CDR3 DNA reads as TGTGCCAGCAGCCAAGGGGGTAGCGGGAGCGGGGATGAGCAGTTCTTC.

There are many counts of this clonotype. V and J are TRBV6-5 and TRBJ1-6; 10 bases align to TRBD1. Germline values: CDR1 MNHEY, CDR2 SVGAGI. CDR3 length: 15 residues. The trim removed 2 bases at V and 5 bases at J, leaving 0 bases unmatched. The CDR3 spells CASSYGTGDNSPLHF. The CDR3 DNA reads as TGTGCCAGCAGTTACGGGACAGGGGATAATTCACCCCTCCACTTT.

The gene calls are TRBV27 and TRBJ2-3, with D perhaps being TRBD1 or TRBD2 (6 bases each). This CDR3 has 14 amino acids. The germline V and J ends were trimmed by 8 bases and 4 bases, with 16 bases remaining between them. From germline, CDR1 is MNHEY and CDR2 SMNVEV (reference sequence). The CDR3 spells CASGRGERPDTQYF. As DNA, the CDR3 is TGTGCCAGCGGTAGGGGGGAGCGGCCAGATACGCAGTATTTT.

This clonotype was seen at least ten times. The J gene is TRBJ2-5, the V gene TRBV4-2; 8 nucleotides line up with TRBD2. Germline CDR1 and CDR2: LGHNA and YNFKEQ. The CDR3 contains 15 residues. Unmatched junction bases numbered 7, after V lost 5 bases and J lost 2 bases. The CDR3: CASSAAGGSQETQYF. The DNA for the CDR3 is TGTGCCAGCAGCGCGGCGGGAGGAAGTCAAGAGACCCAGTACTTC.

This clonotype was counted between two and nine times. The chain recombines TRBV6-2 or TRBV6-3 with TRBJ1-3; D is unresolved. Per germline, CDR1 MNHEY and CDR2 SVGEGT. V was pared by 0 bases and J by 1 base, with 7 bases between. The CDR3 loop spans 15 amino acids. Here the CDR3 reads CASSYSADSGNTIYF. CDR3 nucleotides: TGTGCCAGCAGTTACTCAGCAGATTCTGGAAACACCATATATTTT.

This clonotype was seen once. One end of the junction fails to match germline, which may point to a read error. The chain couples TRBV12-3 or TRBV12-4 to TRBJ2-3, with no clear D. The CDR3 covers 16 residues. The CDR3 nucleotides read TGTGCCAGCAGTCCCCGCTCCGGCAGCAGCACAGATACGCACTATTTT. Protein sequence: CASSPRSGSSTDTHYF.

This clonotype appeared a few times. V usage is TRBV28 and J usage is TRBJ1-5; 7 nucleotides match TRBD1. Losses at the gene ends were 3 bases for V and 7 bases for J; bases not matched to a gene: 15. CDR1 and CDR2 from the germline V gene are MDHEN and SYDVKM. The CDR3 has 17 amino acids. The CDR3, as DNA: TGTGCCAGCAGTTTTGGGTCTTTGATACAGGGGATACAGCCCCAGCATTTT. This sequence encodes CASSFGSLIQGIQPQHF.

The gene calls are TRBV4-3 and TRBJ2-3; unclear D gene. The CDR3 loop spans 15 amino acids. Germline V gene sequence: CDR1 LGHNA, CDR2 YSLEER. Deletions cut 1 base from V and 4 bases from J, with 12 bases between. The CDR3 region is CASSQGTFMADTQYF. The CDR3 region has the DNA TGCGCCAGCAGCCAAGGCACTTTCATGGCAGATACGCAGTATTTT.

This chain connects TRBV7-2 to TRBJ1-4; 10 bases agree with TRBD1. The length of the CDR3 is 15 residues. Per the germline V gene, CDR1 is SGHTA and CDR2 is FQGNSA. V was pared by 4 bases and J by 5 bases, with 4 bases of the junction left unmatched. CDR3 nucleotides: TGTGCCAGCAGCTCGGACAGGGGGAAGAATGAAAAACTGTTTTTT. Its protein product is CASSSDRGKNEKLFF.

J is TRBJ2-5 and V is TRBV29-1; no firm D call. Per germline, CDR1 SQVTM and CDR2 ANQGSEA. Trimming removed 4 bases at V and 5 bases at J, with 8 bases between. This CDR3 is 11 amino acids long. DNA of the CDR3: TGCAGCGTTGCCCCAATGGAGACCCAGTACTTC. This encodes CSVAPMETQYF.

This clonotype came up many times. The rearrangement links TRBV7-9 to TRBJ1-3; 9 nucleotides match TRBD1. Germline CDR1 and CDR2: SEHNR and FQNEAQ (reference sequence). Trimming removed 4 bases from V and 2 bases from J; junction bases left unmatched: 6. This CDR3 has 16 residues. The CDR3 loop is CASSSYGTGTGNTIYF. The CDR3 nucleotides read TGTGCCAGCAGCTCATACGGGACAGGGACTGGAAACACCATATATTTT.

This clonotype has ten or more counts. The chain uses TRBV9 and TRBJ2-5; 13 nucleotides line up with TRBD2. The germline CDR1 and CDR2 sequences are SGDLS and YYNGEE. The J segment lost 5 bases and the V segment lost 2 bases, leaving 6 bases of the junction unmatched. This CDR3 spans 16 amino acids. The CDR3 DNA reads TGTGCCAGCAGCGTCAGACTAGCGGGAGGCCTGGAGACCCAGTACTTC. It encodes CASSVRLAGGLETQYF.

This clonotype appeared a few times. The gene calls are TRBV7-6 and TRBJ2-5; D perhaps matches TRBD1 (5 bases). CDR1 SGHVS and CDR2 FNYEAQ come from the germline V gene. CDR3 length: 16 amino acids. V lost 2 bases, J lost 7 bases, and 20 bases lay in between. The CDR3: CASSLSQGTGPRTQYF. The CDR3 DNA is TGTGCCAGCAGCTTATCCCAGGGAACCGGGCCTAGGACCCAGTACTTC. The full variable domain, with the rest looked up from reference TRBV7-6 and TRBJ2-5, is GAGVSQSPRYKVTKRGQDVALRCDPISGHVSLYWYRQALGQGPEFLTYFNYEAQQDKSGLPNDRFSAERPEGSISTLTIQRTEQRDSAMYRCASSLSQGTGPRTQYFGPGTRLLVL.

This clonotype was found many times. The chain combines TRBV28 with TRBJ1-1; TRBD1 aligns across 8 bases. Trimming took 3 bases from V and 0 from J; bases not matched to a gene: 0. This CDR3 spans 14 amino acids. The germline V gene encodes CDR1 MDHEN and CDR2 SYDVKM. The CDR3 loop is CASSLDRVNTEAFF. CDR3 nucleotide sequence: TGTGCCAGCAGTTTGGACAGGGTGAACACTGAAGCTTTCTTT. Full variable domain (remainder filled in from reference TRBV28 and TRBJ1-1): DVKVTQSSRYLVKRTGEKVFLECVQDMDHENMFWYRQDPGLGLRLIYFSYDVKMKEKGDIPEGYSVSREKKERFSLILESASTNQTSMYLCASSLDRVNTEAFFGQGTRLTVV.

The chain links TRBV7-3 to TRBJ2-7; tentative D call: TRBD1 (5 bases). V lost 5 bases to trimming and J lost 5 bases, with 22 bases between them. CDR1 is SGHTA and CDR2 is FQGTGA in the germline V gene. The CDR3 is 16 amino acids. CDR3 region: CASSPISRGTLHEQYF. CDR3 coding DNA: TGTGCCAGCAGCCCGATCTCAAGGGGCACTTTGCACGAGCAGTACTTC.

J is TRBJ2-6 and V is TRBV27, with 7 positions matching TRBD2. CDR1 and CDR2 (germline): MNHEY, SMNVEV (reference sequence). J gave up 0 bases and V 2 bases, and 10 bases lay outside the gene matches. This CDR3 is built from 19 residues. The DNA for the CDR3 is TGTGCCAGCAGTTTAACTTGGGGACTAACCAACTCTGGGGCCAACGTCCTGACTTTC. This codes for CASSLTWGLTNSGANVLTF.

V and J are TRBV29-1 and TRBJ2-7; 9 bases fit TRBD2. This CDR3 contains 13 residues. The junction had 4 bases not matched to a gene; V was cut back by 2 bases and J by 5 bases. Germline V gene data show CDR1 as SQVTM and CDR2 as ANQGSEA. The CDR3, as DNA: TGCAGCGTTGAACTAGCGGGGCTCGACGAGCAGTACTTC. This encodes CSVELAGLDEQYF.

This clonotype was seen only a few times. The CDR3 DNA reads as TGCAGCGTTGACGCAGGGGGCTATGGCTACACCTTC. Translated: CSVDAGGYGYTF. The V call is TRBV29-1, the J call TRBJ1-2, with 7 nucleotides matching TRBD1. Germline V gene sequence: CDR1 SQVTM, CDR2 ANQGSEA. The V gene end was trimmed by 3 bases and the J gene end by 4 bases; junction bases not matched to a gene: 2. The CDR3 length is 12 residues.

This clonotype was seen at least ten times. V is TRBV20-1 and J is TRBJ2-7, with 11 nucleotides matching TRBD1. Germline CDR1 is DFQATT and CDR2 is SNEGSKA (reference sequence). This CDR3 comprises 18 residues. The V segment lost 4 bases and the J segment 4 bases; nucleotides outside the gene matches: 18. CDR3 protein: CSAIPARVGTGGLYEQYF. Written as DNA, the CDR3 is TGCAGTGCTATCCCAGCCAGAGTCGGGACAGGGGGTCTTTACGAGCAGTACTTC.

This chain links TRBV5-1 with TRBJ2-3, with D possibly being TRBD1 or TRBD2 (7 bases each). CDR3 length: 16 amino acids. The V gene lost 6 bases and the J gene lost 0 bases, with 17 bases spanning the gap. Germline V gene sequence: CDR1 SGHRS, CDR2 YFSETQ. The DNA for the CDR3 is TGCGCCAGCACCCGGGGGGACAGTGCTAGCACAGATACGCAGTATTTT. The encoded protein is CASTRGDSASTDTQYF.

This clonotype has ten or more counts. The chain combines TRBV3-1 with TRBJ1-3; TRBD1 is a possible D gene (5 bases). CDR1 and CDR2 (germline): LGHDT, YNNKEL (reference sequence). Trimming took off 5 bases at V and 0 bases at J, with 11 bases between the two ends. The CDR3 contains 15 residues. CDR3 protein: CASSWDGTSGNTIYF. The CDR3 nucleotides read TGTGCCAGCAGCTGGGACGGAACCTCTGGAAACACCATATATTTT.

The table lists this clonotype with a few counts. Here the CDR3 reads CASTPDGAPNEQFF. CDR3 in DNA: TGTGCCAGCACCCCGGACGGCGCTCCCAATGAGCAGTTCTTC. The chain recombines TRBV28 with TRBJ2-1; D unclear. CDR1 is MDHEN and CDR2 is SYDVKM in the germline V gene. V was shortened by 7 bases and J by 6 bases, with 16 bases between the two germline ends. The CDR3 covers 14 residues.